The rows below give T cell receptor beta chains drawn from one sample of a study of patients and donors after allogeneic stem cell transplantation. TCRdb independently ran MiXCR on the RT-PCR reads; one entry per CDR3 protein. There are roughly 250,000 distinct CDR3 sequences in the sample; 13% to 15% occur only once, and 11% lies in the top ten. The sample taken for sequencing was blood, either unsorted or a sorted T cell fraction (not recorded which). The receptors were sampled from a human donor who was either an allogeneic HSCT recipient or a stem cell or donor lymphocyte infusion donor (not recorded which). It is not recorded whose cells these are; they may come from a transplant donor. Each CDR3 is given with its conserved first and last residue. A D gene is named only where the DNA matches it firmly. Clone size is given for some rows only: seen once, a few or many times, or a class if the clone is expanded.

clone_size	j_call	v_call	d_call	cdr3_nt	cdr3_aa
NA	TRBJ2-3	TRBV30	NA	TGTGCCTGGAGAATTTCAGGCACAGATACGCAGTATTTT	CAWRISGTDTQYF
NA	TRBJ2-1	TRBV14	TRBD2	TGTGCCAGCAGCCGCGAGATCGCGGGGGTCGGCAATGAGCAGTTCTTC	CASSREIAGVGNEQFF
few	TRBJ2-3	TRBV11-2	NA	TGTGCCAGCAGCCCAGAGCTTTTAACAGATACGCAGTATTTT	CASSPELLTDTQYF
NA	TRBJ2-7	TRBV20-1	NA	TGCAGTGCTAGATCCTACAAGGGGCTGACTAGGTACGAGCAGTACTTC	CSARSYKGLTRYEQYF
few	TRBJ2-3	TRBV4-1	NA	TGCGCCAGCAGCCACGCCGCAGATACGCAGTATTTT	CASSHAADTQYF
NA	TRBJ1-2	TRBV20-1	TRBD1	TGCAGTGCTAGAGATGCCTGGGACAGTAACTATGGCTACACCTTC	CSARDAWDSNYGYTF
many	TRBJ1-5	TRBV20-1	TRBD1	TGCAGTGCTCCCCCTCGGGACAGGGGGGACCAGCCCCAGCATTTT	CSAPPRDRGDQPQHF
many	TRBJ1-1	TRBV12-3/TRBV12-4	NA	TGTGCCAGCAGTTTAGCCTTTGACAGGAACACTGAAGCTTTCTTT	CASSLAFDRNTEAFF
NA	TRBJ2-1	TRBV9	TRBD2	TGTGCCAGCAGCGCACTAGCGGAGCCTTACAATGAGCAGTTCTTC	CASSALAEPYNEQFF
medium-sized	TRBJ1-3	TRBV29-1	NA	TGCAGCGTTTCTATGGGGGACACCATATATTTT	CSVSMGDTIYF
few	TRBJ1-1	TRBV7-8	TRBD1	TGTGCCAGCAGCTTCCAGGGGGCGTCTTTCTTT	CASSFQGASFF
NA	TRBJ1-2	TRBV7-2	NA	TGTGCCAGCAGCTTAGTGAGAACTCTAGGCTACACCTTC	CASSLVRTLGYTF
NA	TRBJ1-3	TRBV4-1	TRBD1	TGCGCCAGCAGCACCCGGGACAGGGCTGGAAACACCATATATTTT	CASSTRDRAGNTIYF
few	TRBJ1-2	TRBV9	NA	TGTGCCAGCACCTTGACAGCGCGAAACTATGGCTACACCTTC	CASTLTARNYGYTF
many	TRBJ2-2	TRBV5-1	NA	TGCGCCAGCAGTTGGGGGAGATCCACCGGGGAGCTGTTTTTT	CASSWGRSTGELFF
many	TRBJ1-6	TRBV27	NA	TGTGCCAGCAGCCCATCACATAGCTCCTATAATTCACCCCTCCACTTT	CASSPSHSSYNSPLHF
NA	TRBJ2-3	TRBV29-1	TRBD2	TGCAGCGTTGAAAGCTCTTGGCGGGGGACCTCGACAGATACGCAGTATTTT	CSVESSWRGTSTDTQYF
few	TRBJ2-4	TRBV11-1	NA	TGTGCCAGCAGCTTAGGGTTCGGAGGCGGAGCCAAAAACATTCAGTACTTC	CASSLGFGGGAKNIQYF
NA	TRBJ1-4	TRBV2	NA	TGTGCCAGCAGCGAAGAGCGAGGGTTCCTTGAAAAACTGTTTTTT	CASSEERGFLEKLFF
NA	TRBJ2-1	TRBV4-3	TRBD2	TGCGCCAGCAGCCCGAGCGGGGGGCGCGCGATTGAGCAGTTCTTC	CASSPSGGRAIEQFF
NA	TRBJ2-1	TRBV3-1	TRBD2	TGTGCCAGCAGCCATACTTCCGGGAGGGATGAGCAGTTCTTC	CASSHTSGRDEQFF
few	TRBJ1-6	TRBV6-2/TRBV6-3	NA	TGTGCCAGCAGTCGGTCCGGGACACCGGGGGATTCACCCCTCCACTTT	CASSRSGTPGDSPLHF
NA	TRBJ1-2	TRBV15	NA	TGTGCCACCAGCAGAGGACGGGGGGCAGGTGGCTACACCTTC	CATSRGRGAGGYTF
few	TRBJ2-7	TRBV13	NA	TGTGCCACTAGCAGGGGCCGGTTGGAGCAGTACTTC	CATSRGRLEQYF
NA	TRBJ2-3	TRBV12-3/TRBV12-4	NA	TGTGCCAGCAGTTTTGGGGGCCTGGAAGATACGCAGTATTTT	CASSFGGLEDTQYF
few	TRBJ1-1	TRBV6-1	TRBD1	TGTGCCAGCAGTGTATCCGGACAGGGGAGAAGGAGGACTGAAGCTTTCTTT	CASSVSGQGRRRTEAFF
NA	TRBJ2-3	TRBV7-2	NA	TGTGCCAGCAGCTTAAGAGGGGCCCGGCGGCTGGAAGATACGCAGTATTTT	CASSLRGARRLEDTQYF
many	TRBJ2-2	TRBV20-1	NA	TGCAGTGCAAGAGGACCACCTGGCGGGGAGCTGTTTTTT	CSARGPPGGELFF
few	TRBJ2-3	TRBV6-2/TRBV6-3	TRBD2	TGTGCCAGCAGTTTGGGACTAGCGGTTGGGACAGATACGCAGTATTTT	CASSLGLAVGTDTQYF
few	TRBJ1-1	TRBV5-1	NA	TGCGCCAGCAGCCCAAGACAGGCTATGAACACTGAAGCTTTCTTT	CASSPRQAMNTEAFF
NA	TRBJ1-1	TRBV5-1	NA	TGCGCCAGCAGCTTGGAGGTCAGTTCCATGGGCACTGAAGCTTTCTTT	CASSLEVSSMGTEAFF
few	TRBJ2-3	TRBV30	TRBD2	TGTGCCGTGACCTTAGCGGGGTACACAGATACGCAGTATTTT	CAVTLAGYTDTQYF
NA	TRBJ2-3	TRBV5-4	NA	TGTGCCAGCAGCCCCCAGGGACGGACAGATACGCAGTATTTT	CASSPQGRTDTQYF
once	TRBJ1-1	TRBV7-9	TRBD1	TGTGCCAGCAGCTTGGACAGGGGCCAAAACACTGAAGCTTTCTTT	CASSLDRGQNTEAFF
many	TRBJ1-2	TRBV29-1	NA	TGCAGCGTTGCGTCCTTCTATGGCTACACCTTC	CSVASFYGYTF
few	TRBJ1-1	TRBV20-1	TRBD1	TGCAGTGCTAGAGATTGGTGGGACAGGGGCCCTATGAACACTGAAGCTTTCTTT	CSARDWWDRGPMNTEAFF
NA	TRBJ2-5	TRBV20-1	NA	TGCAGTGCTAGTAGTTGGACAGTCCGAGAGACCCAGTACTTC	CSASSWTVRETQYF
many	TRBJ1-2	TRBV12-3/TRBV12-4	NA	TGTGCCAGCAGTTTACTTCAGCCCTATGGCTACACCTTC	CASSLLQPYGYTF
few	TRBJ1-3	TRBV4-2	TRBD1	TGTGCCAGCATCTCCCAGGGGGTGGGGACAGGGGTGAACACCATATATTTT	CASISQGVGTGVNTIYF
NA	TRBJ2-1	TRBV29-1	NA	TGCAGCGTTGAATTGAGAGATGAGCAGTTCTTC	CSVELRDEQFF
NA	TRBJ1-1	TRBV30	NA	TGTGCCTGGAGTGGTTCGCAAGTCACTGAAGCTTTCTTT	CAWSGSQVTEAFF
NA	TRBJ1-2	TRBV2	NA	TGTGCCAGCACTGGCAGCTACTATGGCTACACCTTC	CASTGSYYGYTF
NA	TRBJ1-3	TRBV9	NA	TGTGCCAGCAGCGCCCCTGGGACTGGAAACACCATATATTTT	CASSAPGTGNTIYF
NA	TRBJ2-5	TRBV15	NA	TGTGCCACCAGCAGAGATGGGGGGTTTGGGGAGACCCAGTACTTC	CATSRDGGFGETQYF
NA	TRBJ2-1	TRBV12-3/TRBV12-4	TRBD2	TGTGCCAGCAGAGGAGCGGGAGGAACACACAATGAGCAGTTCTTC	CASRGAGGTHNEQFF
NA	TRBJ2-5	TRBV5-1	TRBD2	TGCGCCAGCAGCTTGGCGCCTAGCGGGATGGTAGAGACCCAGTACTTC	CASSLAPSGMVETQYF
few	TRBJ2-7	TRBV12-3/TRBV12-4	NA	TGTGCCAGCAGCTCGGACTATACCTACGAGCAGTACTTC	CASSSDYTYEQYF
NA	TRBJ2-7	TRBV6-1	NA	TGTGCCAGCAGCTCCGGACCCGGAAGATCCTACGAGCAGTACTTC	CASSSGPGRSYEQYF
NA	TRBJ2-5	TRBV20-1	NA	TGCAGTGCTAGAGAGGGGATAGCGGTTTTCGGGACCCAGTACTTC	CSAREGIAVFGTQYF
NA	TRBJ1-2	TRBV20-1	TRBD1	TGCAGTGCTAGAGATTACACCGGGACAGGGGGCTTTGGCTACACCTTC	CSARDYTGTGGFGYTF
NA	TRBJ1-3	TRBV25-1	NA	TGTGCCAGCAGTGAATATGGGGCAGGGCAGGGAAACACCATATATTTT	CASSEYGAGQGNTIYF
few	TRBJ2-5	TRBV7-2	NA	TGTGCCAGCAGCTTAGGAGGTGTATCGGAGACCCAGTACTTC	CASSLGGVSETQYF